This T cell receptor (beta chain) was documented in a study of T cell repertoires in cytomegalovirus infection. Study summary: Matching HLA type and CMV infection were both indicated by public TCR beta signatures.

The table lists this clonotype with many counts. The antigen is undetermined. Study-level findings and limits: Cumulative public TCR beta family frequency identified CMV carriers with the relevant HLA. CMV-specific TCR beta clonotypes restricted by HLA-C were the ones dominating the ex vivo response.

The V gene's germline CDR1 is SGHTA and CDR2 FQGNSA. The CDR3 contains 15 residues. Trimming cost V 0 bases and J 0 bases, with 8 bases left between them. TCRdb fed the reads into MiXCR, producing one record per CDR3 protein. The table includes 150,000 to 200,000 distinct CDR3 sequences, roughly 30% detected once. The TCR was taken from a human donor in good health (CMV status not recorded). Some clones in this sample may be carry-over from other donors' samples. The specimen sequenced was PBMCs. The chain has TRBV7-2 and TRBJ1-2; no firm D call. The CDR3 nucleotides read TGTGCCAGCAGCTTAGCGGCGGGAACTAACTATGGCTACACCTTC. Its translation is CASSLAAGTNYGYTF.